This TCR beta chain emerged from a study of liver allograft versus peripheral blood T cells. Study summary: Comparative analysis was performed on T cell receptor repertoires from transplanted livers and from recipients' peripheral blood.

This clonotype is classed as medium-sized (0.01 to 0.1%). Antigen specificity is unknown. CDR3 size: 13 residues. V lost 5 bases and J 0 bases, leaving 6 bases between the germline ends. CDR1 is LNHDA, CDR2 SQIVND, per germline (reference sequence). Findings of the study overall: Reported data describe T cell receptor repertoires within liver allografts as differing from those in peripheral blood.

TCRdb reprocessed the reads with MiXCR, giving one entry per CDR3 protein. The sample has fewer than 3,500 distinct CDR3 sequences; roughly 15% are singletons. V and J are TRBV19 and TRBJ2-3, with unresolved D. This TCR was recovered from a human patient who had a liver transplant. Some T cells may be graft donor cells. The CDR3 reads CASSVTSTDTQYF. The CDR3 DNA reads as TGTGCCAGTAGTGTGACTAGCACAGATACGCAGTATTTT.